These 14 T cell receptor beta chains were sequenced from one sample in a study of cytomegalovirus exposure and HLA in healthy donors (dated by TCRdb to 2015 to 2018). Library preparation was by the immunoSEQ multiplex PCR assay. For the multiplex PCR, a mixture combining 60 forward primers for TCR Vbeta segments and 13 reverse primers for TCR Jbeta segments was used. What TCRdb holds here is the immuneACCESS table cut down to in-frame rearrangements. Part of the clones is not present; checked against another copy, under half of the missing clones reflect an unresolved V gene, and the others are unexplained. This sample comprises some 180,000 clones, roughly 84% of them detected only once. 2.5% of the sample is in the top ten clones. Input material: PBMCs. All receptors derive from a man aged 25-45 years in good health and CMV-seropositive.

The chain couples TRBV15 to TRBJ2-5, with D tentatively TRBD2 (6 bases). The ends were cut back, 0 bases at V and 3 bases at J, with 11 bases in the middle. The CDR3 runs 15 residues. Germline V gene data show CDR1 as LNHNV and CDR2 as YYDKDF (reference sequence). In nucleotides, the CDR3 is TGTGCCACCAGCAGAGATTTATTAGCGGAAGAGACCCAGTACTTC. Translating gives CATSRDLLAEETQYF.

The rearrangement uses TRBV7-6 and TRBJ1-2; 7 bases are shared with TRBD1. Trimming took 2 bases from V and 8 from J; bases not matched to a gene: 11. Germline-derived CDR1 and CDR2 are SGHVS and FNYEAQ. This CDR3 contains 15 residues. CDR3 in DNA: TGTGCCAGCAGCTTAACCCAGACAGGGAGCGGCGGCTACACCTTC. It is translated as CASSLTQTGSGGYTF.

This clone was seen a single time. This sequence joins TRBV19 and TRBJ2-7; the match to TRBD2 covers 9 bases. Losses at the gene ends were 5 bases for V and 7 bases for J; bases not matched to a gene: 9. The CDR3 has 14 amino acids. From germline, CDR1 is LNHDA and CDR2 SQIVND (reference sequence). CDR3 DNA: TGTGCCAGTAGTTGGAGCAGCGGGAGGTATGAGCAGTACTTC. Its protein is CASSWSSGRYEQYF.

J is TRBJ1-2 and V is TRBV18, with D possibly being TRBD1 (6 bases). The CDR3 runs 13 residues. Per germline, CDR1 KGHSH and CDR2 LQKENI. Between the trimmed V and J ends, which lost 6 bases and 3 bases, there was a span of 11 bases. CDR3 region: CASSPGEDYGYTF. CDR3 nucleotide sequence: TGTGCCAGCTCTCCAGGGGAGGACTATGGCTACACCTTC. The entire variable domain, with the rest obtained from reference TRBV18 and TRBJ1-2, is as follows: NAGVMQNPRHLVRRRGQEARLRCSPMKGHSHVYWYRQLPEEGLKFMVYLQKENIIDESGMPKERFSAEFPKEGPSILRIQQVVRGDSAAYFCASSPGEDYGYTFGSGTRLTVV.

The CDR3 loop is CASSHRDSYNEQFF. CDR3 coding DNA: TGTGCCAGCAGCCACCGGGACTCGTACAATGAGCAGTTCTTC. The chain recombines TRBV7-2 with TRBJ2-1, with a possible D match to TRBD2 (6 bases). Trimming removed 5 bases from V and 4 bases from J, with 12 bases in between. Germline CDR1 reads SGHTA; CDR2 reads FQGNSA. This CDR3 spans 14 amino acids. The variable domain in full, with the rest retrieved from reference TRBV7-2 and TRBJ2-1, is GAGVSQSPSNKVTEKGKDVELRCDPISGHTALYWYRQSLGQGLEFLIYFQGNSAPDKSGLPSDRFSAERTGGSVSTLTIQRTQQEDSAVYLCASSHRDSYNEQFFGPGTRLTVL.

This sequence joins TRBV4-1 and TRBJ1-1; D unclear. The CDR3 has 12 residues. V lost 0 bases to trimming and J lost 4 bases, with 3 bases between them. CDR1 is MGHRA, CDR2 YSYEKL, per germline. The CDR3 DNA is TGCGCCAGCAGCCAAGATAGCACTGAAGCTTTCTTT. Amino acid sequence: CASSQDSTEAFF.

The chain recombines TRBV7-2 with TRBJ1-1; 7 nucleotides match TRBD1. The CDR3 is made up of 14 amino acids. Trimming at V came to 3 bases and at J to 5 bases, leaving 6 bases not matched to a gene. CDR1 and CDR2 (germline): SGHTA, FQGNSA. The CDR3 sequence: CASSFTGDATEAFF. In nucleotides, the CDR3 is TGTGCCAGCAGCTTCACAGGGGACGCGACTGAAGCTTTCTTT.

The gene calls are TRBV11-3 and TRBJ2-7; possible D gene TRBD2, 7 bases. The germline V and J ends were trimmed by 0 bases and 2 bases, with 14 bases remaining between them. Germline CDR1 reads SGHNT; CDR2 reads YENEEA. The CDR3 consists of 16 residues. This CDR3 reads CASSLDGGATTYEQYF. DNA for the CDR3: TGTGCCAGCAGCTTAGATGGGGGGGCCACTACCTACGAGCAGTACTTC.

A few counts support this clone. The V call is TRBV5-1, the J call TRBJ1-2; 9 positions agree with TRBD1. The V gene end was trimmed by 4 bases and the J gene end by 6 bases; junction bases not matched to a gene: 10. Germline CDR1 reads SGHRS; CDR2 reads YFSETQ. The CDR3 spans 15 residues. Here the CDR3 DNA reads TGCGCCAGCAGCCTCACAGGGGGCGCTGCCGATGGCTACACCTTC. Its translation: CASSLTGGAADGYTF.

The gene calls are TRBV19 and TRBJ1-5; 8 nucleotides match TRBD1. The ends lost 2 bases at V and 7 bases at J; junction bases unmatched: 7. Germline V lookup: CDR1 LNHDA, CDR2 SQIVND (reference sequence). The CDR3 spans 15 residues. CDR3 DNA sequence: TGTGCCAGTAGTATAAGGGCAGGGGGCAGCCAGCCCCAGCATTTT. Translated: CASSIRAGGSQPQHF.

The genes are TRBV18 and TRBJ2-5; 8 nucleotides align to TRBD2. Per the germline V gene, CDR1 is KGHSH and CDR2 is LQKENI. V lost 1 base, J lost 4 bases, and 11 bases stayed unmatched. CDR3 length equals 17 residues. The CDR3 region is CASSPLELAERGETQYF. In nucleotides, the CDR3 is TGTGCCAGCTCACCACTTGAACTAGCGGAGAGGGGAGAGACCCAGTACTTC.

J is TRBJ1-4 and V is TRBV5-5; no firm D call. Germline V gene data show CDR1 as SGHKS and CDR2 as YYEKEE (reference sequence). V was clipped by 4 bases and J by 7 bases, with 14 bases between them. The CDR3 totals 14 residues. DNA of the CDR3: TGTGCCAGCAGCGGCGCAAGGGAGGGTGAAAAACTGTTTTTT. Its translation: CASSGAREGEKLFF.

This clone was observed once. This chain joins TRBV7-2 and TRBJ2-5; 10 nucleotides agree with TRBD2. J was trimmed by 2 bases and V by 1 base; bases with no gene match: 7. CDR1 is SGHTA and CDR2 is FQGNSA in the germline V gene. There are 17 residues in the CDR3. CDR3 sequence: CASSLVVRTSGQETQYF. As DNA, the CDR3 is TGTGCCAGCAGCTTAGTGGTTCGGACTAGCGGACAAGAGACCCAGTACTTC.

The CDR3 sequence: CASRQTTDSNEKLFF. The CDR3, as DNA: TGTGCCAGCAGACAGACTACGGACAGCAATGAAAAACTGTTTTTT. The chain joins TRBV7-6 to TRBJ1-4, with a tentative D call TRBD1 (6 bases). The CDR3 has 15 amino acids. V lost 6 bases and J lost 5, with 16 bases in between. Germline assignment: CDR1 SGHVS and CDR2 FNYEAQ.